This TCR beta chain derives from a study of immune evolution from preneoplasia to lung adenocarcinoma. Sequencing used immunoSEQ multiplex PCR; TCRdb keeps in-frame clones, though not all of them. This table holds 6,000 to 9,000 clones, over 75% found once. Concerning this clone itself: The antigen remains undetermined.

The CDR3 has 14 amino acids. The ends lost 5 bases at V and 8 bases at J; junction bases unmatched: 11. Germline V gene sequence: CDR1 SGHTA, CDR2 FQGNSA. General study results and limits: Later-stage lesions seemingly showed higher T cell density and diversity than normal lung. Top clone frequencies peaked in normal lung, apparently declining through invasive adenocarcinoma.

This receptor was obtained from a person aged 80 or over with lung adenocarcinoma. Sequences were obtained from FFPE minimally invasive lung adenocarcinoma tissue. The rearrangement uses TRBV7-2 and TRBJ1-2, with TRBD1 identical over 7 bases. As DNA, the CDR3 is TGTGCCAGCAGCGTAGACAGGGCACATAGGGGCTACACCTTC. Protein product: CASSVDRAHRGYTF.